Listed below are T cell receptor beta chains from one sample, sequenced in a study of spatial heterogeneity in lung cancer. TCRdb passed the 5' RACE reads through MiXCR, listing each CDR3 protein once. The repertoire holds about 20,000 distinct CDR3 sequences, with roughly 7% as singletons. Sequenced material: lung tumor tissue, taken at surgery. These receptors were collected from a female donor with early-stage non-small cell lung cancer. The CDR3 runs from the conserved cysteine through the conserved F or W. The order of the fields is clone size, V gene, J gene, D gene, CDR3 DNA, CDR3 protein. D genes are given only for firm matches. Some rows have no size entry. The others give once, few or many, or a class for an expanded clone.

size: few
V: TRBV6-1
J: TRBJ2-7
D: -
DNA: TGTGCCAGCAGTGAAGCGTTGGGGGGCGAGCAGTACTTC
CDR3: CASSEALGGEQYF

size: many
V: TRBV7-9
J: TRBJ2-7
D: TRBD2
DNA: TGTGCCAGCAGCCTTGGGACTAGCGGGGGGCCCCCTATCTTC
CDR3: CASSLGTSGGPPIF

size: -
V: TRBV3-1
J: TRBJ1-2
D: -
DNA: TGTGCCAGCCAAGGGCGGGGGCAGGACTATGGCTACACCTTC
CDR3: CASQGRGQDYGYTF

size: many
V: TRBV12-3/TRBV12-4
J: TRBJ2-3
D: TRBD2
DNA: TGTGCCAGCAGTTTTTCTAGCGGGGGCGCAGATACGCAGTATTTT
CDR3: CASSFSSGGADTQYF

size: -
V: TRBV2
J: TRBJ2-1
D: -
DNA: TGTGCCAGCAAAACGTCCGCGAGCAATGAGCAGTTCTTC
CDR3: CASKTSASNEQFF

size: few
V: TRBV6-2/TRBV6-3
J: TRBJ1-1
D: -
DNA: TGTGCCAGCAGTGCCAGCCTGGGCACTGAAGCTTTCTTT
CDR3: CASSASLGTEAFF

size: many
V: TRBV29-1
J: TRBJ2-7
D: TRBD1
DNA: TGCAGCGTTGTAACAGGGGCCTACGAGCAGTACTTC
CDR3: CSVVTGAYEQYF

size: many
V: TRBV5-1
J: TRBJ2-3
D: TRBD2
DNA: TGCGCCAGCAGCCTCAGACTAGCGGGGGGGCCCACAGATACGCAGTATTTT
CDR3: CASSLRLAGGPTDTQYF

size: -
V: TRBV6-1
J: TRBJ1-2
D: -
DNA: TGTGCCAGCAGTGAACAGTTGGGAAACTATGGCTACACCTTC
CDR3: CASSEQLGNYGYTF

size: many
V: TRBV7-2
J: TRBJ1-5
D: TRBD1
DNA: TGTGCCAGCAGCGTCAGTCGGACAGGGGGCGCGGGCAATCAGCCCCAGCATTTT
CDR3: CASSVSRTGGAGNQPQHF

size: few
V: TRBV4-2
J: TRBJ1-2
D: -
DNA: TGTGCCAGCAGCCAAGATCCCAGAAACTATGGCTACACCTTC
CDR3: CASSQDPRNYGYTF

size: many
V: TRBV24-1
J: TRBJ2-3
D: TRBD1
DNA: TGTGCCACCAGTGATTTCGGGACAGGGGAAGATACGCAGTATTTT
CDR3: CATSDFGTGEDTQYF

size: many
V: TRBV7-3
J: TRBJ2-3
D: TRBD2
DNA: TGTGCCAGCAGCTTAACGACAGGACTAGCGGGGCGTCCAGATACGCAGTATTTT
CDR3: CASSLTTGLAGRPDTQYF

size: many
V: TRBV2
J: TRBJ2-1
D: TRBD1
DNA: TGTGCCAGCAGACGAGGGGGCAATTACAATGAGCAGTTCTTC
CDR3: CASRRGGNYNEQFF

size: few
V: TRBV6-5
J: TRBJ1-1
D: -
DNA: TGTGCCAGCAGACTGGGGACCTCGAACACTGAAGCTTTCTTT
CDR3: CASRLGTSNTEAFF

size: -
V: TRBV20-1
J: TRBJ2-5
D: -
DNA: TGCAGTGCTAGGGAGGGGGGGAGAGAGACCCAGTACTTC
CDR3: CSAREGGRETQYF

size: many
V: TRBV16
J: TRBJ1-4
D: TRBD1
DNA: TGTGCCAGCAGCCAAGGGACAGGAGAAAAACTGTTTTTT
CDR3: CASSQGTGEKLFF

size: many
V: TRBV7-8
J: TRBJ1-1
D: -
DNA: TGTGCCAGCACCCGGACCAGGGCTGAAGCTTTCTTT
CDR3: CASTRTRAEAFF

size: many
V: TRBV5-4
J: TRBJ2-1
D: -
DNA: TGTGCCAGCTCCAGAGACCAGCTGTACAATGAGCAGTTCTTC
CDR3: CASSRDQLYNEQFF